This T cell receptor beta chain was retrieved from a study of OX40 agonist ivuxolimab in advanced cancers. V lost 0 bases and J 0 bases, leaving 12 bases between the germline ends. The CDR3 sequence is 17 residues long. Germline V CDR1 and CDR2: SGHDN, FVKESK. The data were produced by immunoSEQ multiplex PCR, yet TCRdb's version contains in-frame clones alone and is incomplete. The table shows more than 25,000 clones, with around 87% occurring only once. The chain couples TRBV14 to TRBJ2-1; D not resolved. Sequencing used CD4+ or CD8+ T cells sorted from blood, obtained in a trial of the OX40 agonist ivuxolimab. This receptor was identified in an adult with an advanced solid tumor such as melanoma, head and neck, liver or kidney cancer. CDR3 in amino acids: CASSQEIGGSSYNEQFF. The CDR3 DNA reads TGTGCCAGCAGCCAAGAAATCGGCGGTAGCTCCTACAATGAGCAGTTCTTC.